This entry concerns a single T cell receptor beta chain. The data were taken from a study of cytomegalovirus exposure and HLA in healthy donors. PCR involved 60 Vbeta and 13 Jbeta primers. Sequencing was performed with immunoSEQ multiplex PCR; in TCRdb, only in-frame clones are kept and a portion is missing. This repertoire shows fewer than 200,000 clones, about 75% found once; its top ten account for over 4%. The V and J ends lost 8 bases and 7 bases respectively, with 14 bases between them. Germline lookup yields CDR1 SEHNR and CDR2 FQNEAQ (reference sequence). This CDR3 has 13 amino acids. The sequencing sample was made of PBMCs. The V call is TRBV7-9, the J call TRBJ2-2, with a tentative D call TRBD2 (6 bases). The TCR originated in a male donor in good health and CMV-seronegative. The CDR3: CASRLGMGGELFF. The DNA of the CDR3 is TGTGCCAGCCGACTAGGGATGGGCGGGGAGCTGTTTTTT.